Sequencing of this T cell receptor (beta chain) was carried out in a study of T cells in Graves' hyperthyroidism and ophthalmopathy (dated by TCRdb to the late 2010s). For the wider study: TCR V-J signatures able to tell the groups apart were searched for in a discovery cohort of 90 to 100 patients, of whom roughly 42 had Graves' ophthalmopathy and roughly 57 had stable Graves' hyperthyroidism. After blood sampling, hyperthyroidism patients were treated with methimazole at a starting dose of 30 mg daily, and ophthalmopathy patients were treated with high-dose intravenous methylprednisolone. The study also compared thyroid tissue and blood T-cell repertoires from a handful of Graves' hyperthyroidism patients. Prospective prediction of ophthalmopathy was tested in an independent validation cohort consisting of some 19 hyperthyroidism patients and some 16 patients who later progressed to ophthalmopathy. The paper describes TCR Vbeta CDR3 sequencing of 120 to 150 peripheral blood samples, made up of 40 to 45 ophthalmopathy patients, more than 70 hyperthyroidism patients and around 17 progressor patients. The 85 to 100 discovery patients were divided at random into training and test sets in a 7:3 ratio.

Ten or more counts support this clonotype. Its antigen is still unknown. Base-call qualities are not available, and no considerably larger clone is one nucleotide away. Graves' hyperthyroidism was defined as stable when no progression to ophthalmopathy occurred over 18 months of follow-up. Hyperthyroidism patients were newly diagnosed, had a disease duration of under 2 months, and were aged 18 to 65 years. Patients with uncontrolled infections, other autoimmune diseases, pregnancy or lactation were excluded. Diagnoses were established on the basis of clinical symptoms, serum thyroxine and TRAb, thyroid ultrasound, and orbital computed tomography. Trizol reagent was used to extract total RNA, and RNA quality was then checked on an Agilent 2100 Bioanalyzer. The CDR3 starts with the cysteine, ends with the phenylalanine, and has 18 residues. Solely the CDR3 DNA is kept, with 54 bases framed from the first base. V and J lose 5 bases and 4 bases, and a span of 27 bases separates them. For CDR1 and CDR2, the germline V gene lists SGHTS and YDEGEE.

General findings and caveats noted by the study authors: Most expanded thyroid clonotypes (frequency above 0.001) were also detected in blood, suggesting blood repertoires may reflect thyroid immune responses. No statistical method was used to set the sample size in advance, and investigators knew the group allocation. During validation, the model predicted progression to ophthalmopathy a median of about 5.9 months ahead of onset, with almost 71% sensitivity and 72% to 85% specificity. Ophthalmopathy was separated from stable hyperthyroidism by a 13 V-J signature model, with approximately 90% sensitivity and approximately 84% specificity obtained in cross-validation and 80%/75% obtained in testing.

Amplification of TCR beta CDR3 regions was carried out from RNA transcripts. The TCR CDR3 was subjected to a first round of RT-PCR using the HTBI primer set and the Qiagen OneStep RT-PCR kit. A second multiplex PCR round built the libraries, followed by size selection and purification. Paired-end sequencing of the libraries was performed with 100 bp reads on an Illumina HiSeq2000. The authors processed their data as follows. Raw data were processed with SOAPnuke, discarding reads with adapters, uncalled bases, mean Phred below 15, or no exact constant-primer or identifier match. COPE v1.2.5 was used to merge high-quality paired reads, and clonotypes were defined as unique nucleotide sequences. MiTCR v1.1 was used to align the clonotypes against IMGT TRBV, TRBD and TRBJ reference segments. The analysis included only V-J combinations with a frequency above 0.0001, which together covered roughly 99% of the repertoires. A TCS score was defined as the ratio of F50 (clonal expansion) to E x V (chaos), with BLOSUM62-based TCRdist applied between CDR3 peptides within each V-J. Welch's t-statistics and random forest reduced roughly 540 V-J features to 10 to 15, which were used in a naive Bayes classifier (R e1071). The Morisita-Horn index was used to measure how similar the thyroid and blood repertoires were. The public reads were quality trimmed at Q25 with fastp and then assembled into clones with MiXCR by TCRdb, keeping productive beta chains. Identical CDR3 proteins give one entry, which carries the most common genes and DNA. The V and J calls come from TCRdb's annotation, not from the publication. The sample contains fewer than 750,000 distinct CDR3 sequences, about 43% of them found a single time. The top ten constitute around 8% of the sample.

The sequence was obtained from a woman aged 18-35 years with Graves' hyperthyroidism. The chain is made from TRBV5-8 and TRBJ2-5, with the D call perhaps TRBD1 or TRBD2, each one matching 6 bases. Sequencing used peripheral blood or thyroid tissue (not recorded which). The sequence in DNA is TGTGCCAGCAGGATGGAGGGGTTAGGGCAGGGGAAGGGAGAGACCCAGTACTTC. It is translated as CASRMEGLGQGKGETQYF.